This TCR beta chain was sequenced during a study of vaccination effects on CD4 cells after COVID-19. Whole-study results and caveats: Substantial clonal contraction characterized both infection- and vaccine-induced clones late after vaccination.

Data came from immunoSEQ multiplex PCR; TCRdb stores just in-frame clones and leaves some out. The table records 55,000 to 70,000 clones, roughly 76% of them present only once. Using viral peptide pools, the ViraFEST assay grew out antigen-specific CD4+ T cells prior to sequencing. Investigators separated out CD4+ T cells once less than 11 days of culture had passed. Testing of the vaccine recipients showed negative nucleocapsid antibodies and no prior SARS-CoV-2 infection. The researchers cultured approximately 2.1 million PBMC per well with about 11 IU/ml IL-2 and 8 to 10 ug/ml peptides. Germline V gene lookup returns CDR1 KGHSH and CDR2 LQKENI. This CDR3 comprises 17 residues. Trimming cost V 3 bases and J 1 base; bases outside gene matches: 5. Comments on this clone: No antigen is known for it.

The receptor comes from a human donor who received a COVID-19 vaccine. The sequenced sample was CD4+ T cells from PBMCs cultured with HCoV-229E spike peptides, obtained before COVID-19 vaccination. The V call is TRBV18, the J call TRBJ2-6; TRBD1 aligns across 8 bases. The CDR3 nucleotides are TGTGCCAGCTCACCCCGGACAGGGTTTTCTGGGGCCAACGTCCTGACTTTC. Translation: CASSPRTGFSGANVLTF.